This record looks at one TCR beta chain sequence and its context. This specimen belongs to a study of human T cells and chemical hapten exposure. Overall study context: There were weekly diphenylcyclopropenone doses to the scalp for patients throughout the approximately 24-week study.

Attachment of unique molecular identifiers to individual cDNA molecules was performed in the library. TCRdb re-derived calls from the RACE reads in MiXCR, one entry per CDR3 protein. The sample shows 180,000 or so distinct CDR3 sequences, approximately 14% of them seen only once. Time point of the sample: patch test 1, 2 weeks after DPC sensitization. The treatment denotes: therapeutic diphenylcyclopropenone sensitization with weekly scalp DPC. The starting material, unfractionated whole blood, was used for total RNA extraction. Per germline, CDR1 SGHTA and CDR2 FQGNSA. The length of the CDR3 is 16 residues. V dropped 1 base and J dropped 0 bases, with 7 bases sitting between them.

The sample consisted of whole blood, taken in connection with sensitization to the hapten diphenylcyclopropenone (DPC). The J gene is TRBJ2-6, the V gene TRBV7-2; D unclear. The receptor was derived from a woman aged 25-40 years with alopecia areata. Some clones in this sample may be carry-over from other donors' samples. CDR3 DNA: TGTGCCAGCAGCTTAGGGCCTGCCTCTGGGGCCAACGTCCTGACTTTC. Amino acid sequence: CASSLGPASGANVLTF.